Here is one TCR beta chain with its context. This entry comes from a study of T cells expressing NK-cell markers. There are 13 residues in the CDR3. Germline V gene data show CDR1 as SEHNR and CDR2 as FQNEAQ (reference sequence). TCRdb re-called the 5' RACE reads; one entry per CDR3 protein, DNA not given. This sample's table reports approximately 150,000 distinct CDR3 sequences. Input material: blood T cells: a sorted CD56 or NKG2C T cell subset, CD4+ or CD8+ T cells, or bulk PBMC T cells (not recorded which). This sequence was found in a woman between 18 and 70 years old in good health. The genes are TRBV7-9 and TRBJ2-7. The CDR3 sequence: CASSFSGTYEQYF.